This T cell receptor beta chain was recovered during a study of blood T cell repertoires in COVID-19. Libraries were prepared by immunoSEQ multiplex PCR; TCRdb keeps only in-frame clonotypes and omits some of them. The sample has 390,000 or so clones, more than 70% seen once; the top ten hold about 2.9%. The sequenced material came from peripheral blood. The TCR originated in a woman aged 30 to 39 with COVID-19, enrolled during active disease.

The CDR3 here is CRPKWRRRSNTDTQYF. CDR3 sequence (DNA): TGCAGGCCTAAGTGGCGTAGGAGATCAAACACAGATACGCAGTATTTT. This chain connects TRBV29-1 to TRBJ2-3; D is unresolved. The CDR3 totals 16 residues. Germline-derived CDR1 and CDR2 are SQVTM and ANQGSEA.